Sequencing of this T cell receptor (beta chain) was carried out in a study of siplizumab effects on memory and regulatory T cells. The ends lost 4 bases at V and 1 base at J; junction bases unmatched: 9. This CDR3 has 16 amino acids. Germline-derived CDR1 and CDR2 are LNHNV and YYDKDF (reference sequence). Notes on this clone: Its specificity is not known.

Study results and limitations: The suppressive capacity of proliferating Tregs from siplizumab cultures remained unconfirmed. Siplizumab led to significantly less abundant alloreactive sequences that could be traced back to unstimulated CD4+ memory cells.

The assay looked at about 100,000 TCR templates in each sample. TCRdb's table, derived via immunoSEQ multiplex PCR, lists solely in-frame clones and lacks some. The sample gives some 100,000 clones, around nine tenths of which show up once; around 12% is in the top ten. The sequenced sample was non-Treg CD4+ T cells sorted from blood. This TCR came from a human donor in good health. This chain links TRBV15 with TRBJ2-7; the match to TRBD1 covers 8 bases. CDR3 loop: CATSTNRGYSSYEQYF. The CDR3 DNA sequence: TGTGCCACCAGCACGAACAGGGGGTACTCTTCCTACGAGCAGTACTTC.